This TCR beta chain was recovered during a study of cytomegalovirus exposure and HLA in healthy donors. Study outcomes and limitations: It was 150 or so TCR beta chains that were listed as cytomegalovirus-associated.

Details on this clone: What it binds is unknown.

The PCR had 60 Vbeta and 13 Jbeta primers. Produced via immunoSEQ multiplex PCR; TCRdb's table is partial and in-frame only. The data contain about 95,000 clones, over 70% of them seen just once; the ten biggest clones take up about a tenth. The V and J ends lost 4 bases and 4 bases respectively, with 11 bases between them. Germline-derived CDR1 and CDR2 are MGHRA and YSYEKL. The CDR3 loop spans 13 amino acids. The sequencing sample was made of PBMCs. This TCR was sampled from a man aged 18 to 29 in good health and CMV-seropositive. The chain is built from TRBV4-1 and TRBJ2-7, with D possibly TRBD2 on 6 matching bases. CDR3 sequence (DNA): TGCGCCAGCAGCCCCGGGACTGAATACGAGCAGTACTTC. Its protein product is CASSPGTEYEQYF.